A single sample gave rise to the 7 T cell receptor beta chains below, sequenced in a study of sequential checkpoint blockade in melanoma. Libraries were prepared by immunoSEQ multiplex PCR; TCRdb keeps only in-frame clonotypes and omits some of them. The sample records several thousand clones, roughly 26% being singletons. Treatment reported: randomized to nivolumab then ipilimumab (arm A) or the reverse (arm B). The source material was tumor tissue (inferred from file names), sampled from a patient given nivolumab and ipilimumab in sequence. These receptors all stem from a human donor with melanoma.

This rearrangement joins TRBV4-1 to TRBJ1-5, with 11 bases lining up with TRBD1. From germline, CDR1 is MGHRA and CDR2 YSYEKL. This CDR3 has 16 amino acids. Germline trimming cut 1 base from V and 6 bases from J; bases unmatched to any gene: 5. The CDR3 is CASSQGGQGAGQPQHF. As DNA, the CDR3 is TGCGCCAGCAGCCAAGGAGGACAGGGGGCTGGTCAGCCCCAGCATTTT.

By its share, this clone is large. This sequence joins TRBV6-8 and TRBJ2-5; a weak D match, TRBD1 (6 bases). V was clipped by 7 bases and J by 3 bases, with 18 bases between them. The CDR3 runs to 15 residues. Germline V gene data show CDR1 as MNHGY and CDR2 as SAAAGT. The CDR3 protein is CASTRFAAGEETQYF. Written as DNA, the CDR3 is TGTGCCAGCACTCGTTTTGCGGCAGGGGAAGAGACCCAGTACTTC.

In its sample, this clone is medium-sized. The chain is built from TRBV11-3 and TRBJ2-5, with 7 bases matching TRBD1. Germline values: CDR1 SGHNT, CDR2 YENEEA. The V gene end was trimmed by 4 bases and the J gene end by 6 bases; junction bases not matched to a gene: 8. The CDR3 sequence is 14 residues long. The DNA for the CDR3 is TGTGCCAGCAGCTCGTTAGGGGGCCACCAGACCCAGTACTTC. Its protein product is CASSSLGGHQTQYF.

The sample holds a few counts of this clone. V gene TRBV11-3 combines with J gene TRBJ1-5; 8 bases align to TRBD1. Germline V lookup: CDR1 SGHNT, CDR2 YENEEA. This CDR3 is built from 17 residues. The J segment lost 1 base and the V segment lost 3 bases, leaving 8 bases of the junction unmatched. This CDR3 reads CASSLASGGGSNQPQHF. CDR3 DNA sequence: TGTGCCAGCAGCTTGGCCTCAGGGGGCGGGAGCAATCAGCCCCAGCATTTT.

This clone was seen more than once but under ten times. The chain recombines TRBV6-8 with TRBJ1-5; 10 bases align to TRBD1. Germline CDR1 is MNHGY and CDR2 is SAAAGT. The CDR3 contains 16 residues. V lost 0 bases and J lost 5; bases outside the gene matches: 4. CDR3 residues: CASSYSGTGAYQPQHF. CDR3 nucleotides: TGTGCCAGCAGTTACTCAGGGACAGGGGCATATCAGCCCCAGCATTTT.

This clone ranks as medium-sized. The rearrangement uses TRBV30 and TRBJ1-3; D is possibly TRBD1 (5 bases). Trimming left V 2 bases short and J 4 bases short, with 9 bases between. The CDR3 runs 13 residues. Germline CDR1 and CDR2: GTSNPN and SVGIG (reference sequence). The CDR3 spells CAWSKGKGNTIYF. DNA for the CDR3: TGTGCCTGGAGTAAGGGGAAAGGAAACACCATATATTTT.

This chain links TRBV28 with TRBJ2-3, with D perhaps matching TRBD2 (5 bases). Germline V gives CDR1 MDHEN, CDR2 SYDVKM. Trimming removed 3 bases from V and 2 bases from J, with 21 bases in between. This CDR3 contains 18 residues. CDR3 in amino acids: CASSFSSPGRAITDTQYF. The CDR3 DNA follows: TGTGCCAGCAGTTTTTCGTCCCCCGGGCGGGCGATCACAGATACGCAGTATTTT. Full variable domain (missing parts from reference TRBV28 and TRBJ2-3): DVKVTQSSRYLVKRTGEKVFLECVQDMDHENMFWYRQDPGLGLRLIYFSYDVKMKEKGDIPEGYSVSREKKERFSLILESASTNQTSMYLCASSFSSPGRAITDTQYFGPGTRLTVL.